The clone carrying this TCR beta chain was detected ten times or more. The entry originates in a study of Graves' ophthalmopathy and Graves' hyperthyroidism. The wider study: Investigators collected peripheral blood at initial diagnosis, before any treatment was given.

Ophthalmopathy-affected donors exhibited moderate-to-severe activity, CAS ≥3, NOSPECS ≥4, and duration under 3 months. The PBMCs originated from less than 13 ml of fresh peripheral blood. The CDR3 loop spans 15 amino acids. The V and J ends lost 6 bases and 2 bases respectively, with 17 bases between them. Germline V lookup: CDR1 MNHEY, CDR2 SMNVEV (reference sequence). The authors amplified TCR beta CDR3 regions from RNA transcripts. Following a first-round RT-PCR that used HTBI primers, a second-round multiplex PCR was carried out. Each CDR3 protein is one row after TCRdb ran MiXCR on the multiplex PCR reads. The data hold around 340,000 distinct CDR3 sequences, with 17% observed a single time.

Material for sequencing was peripheral blood. The clonotype comes from an adult man with Graves' ophthalmopathy. The chain couples TRBV27 to TRBJ2-7; TRBD1 might be the D (6 bases). CDR3 loop: CASSPHPTGPYEQYF. The CDR3 bases are TGTGCCAGCAGCCCTCACCCGACAGGCCCCTACGAGCAGTACTTC.